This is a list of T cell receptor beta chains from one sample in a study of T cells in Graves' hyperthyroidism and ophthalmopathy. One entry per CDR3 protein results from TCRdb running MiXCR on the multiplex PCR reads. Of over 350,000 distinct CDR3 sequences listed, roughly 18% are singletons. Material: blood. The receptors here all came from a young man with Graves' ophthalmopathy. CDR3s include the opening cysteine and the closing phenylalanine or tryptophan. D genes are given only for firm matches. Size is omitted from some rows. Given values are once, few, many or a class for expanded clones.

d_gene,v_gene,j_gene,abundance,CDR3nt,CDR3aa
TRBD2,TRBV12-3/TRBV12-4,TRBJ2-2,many,TGTGCCAGCAGGTCACACGGGAGGGTGGCCGGGGAGCTGTTTTTT,CASRSHGRVAGELFF
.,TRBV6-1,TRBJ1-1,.,TGTGCCACCAGGAAGGACGTTACTGAAGCTTTCTTT,CATRKDVTEAFF
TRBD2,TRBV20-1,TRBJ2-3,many,TGCAGTGCCTCACCCCCGGGGACTAGCGGGGGCATCACGCAGTATTTT,CSASPPGTSGGITQYF
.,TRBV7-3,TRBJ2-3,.,TGTGCCAGCAGCCCTGGACAGCCTACAGGTACGCAGTATTTT,CASSPGQPTGTQYF
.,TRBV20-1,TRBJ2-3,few,TGCAGTGCTAGAGTCGGGACCGCAATTACAGATACGCAGTATTTT,CSARVGTAITDTQYF
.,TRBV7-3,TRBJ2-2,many,TGTGCCAGCAGCTTATCGGCGGGCTCGAACACCGGGGAGCTGTTTTTT,CASSLSAGSNTGELFF
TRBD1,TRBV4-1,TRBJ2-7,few,TGCGCCAGCAGCCAAGCCACAGGGGACAGGGCATACGAGCAGTACTTC,CASSQATGDRAYEQYF
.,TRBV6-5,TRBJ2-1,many,TGTGCCAGCAGCGGGGGGCGGTACAATGAGCAGTTCTTC,CASSGGRYNEQFF
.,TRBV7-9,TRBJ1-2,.,TGTGCCAGCAGCTTGGAAGTGGGTAGGATGTATGGCTACACCTTC,CASSLEVGRMYGYTF
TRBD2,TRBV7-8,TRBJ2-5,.,TGTGCCAGCAGCTTATCCTATAGCGGGGGGGAGACCCAGTACTTC,CASSLSYSGGETQYF
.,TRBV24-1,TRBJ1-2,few,TGTGCCACCGCCACCCCTGTTGGCTACACCTTC,CATATPVGYTF
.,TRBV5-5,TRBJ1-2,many,TGTGCCAGCACCGACCTCACAAACTATGGCTACACCTTC,CASTDLTNYGYTF
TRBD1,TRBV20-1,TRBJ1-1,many,TGCAGTACCACAGGGGGAGGCACTGAAGCTTTCTTT,CSTTGGGTEAFF
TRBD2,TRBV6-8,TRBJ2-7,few,TGTGCCAGCAGTTACTTAGCGGGGGGCCTGAGAGAGCAGTACTTC,CASSYLAGGLREQYF
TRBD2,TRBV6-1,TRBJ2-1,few,TGTGCCAGCAGGACGGGACTAGCGGGGGGGTGGAGATCCTACAATGAGCAGTTCTTC,CASRTGLAGGWRSYNEQFF
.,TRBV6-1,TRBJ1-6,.,TGTGCCAGCAGGGAGAGGCCGGGAACCTCCCCAACATTTGGTTCACCCCTCCACTTT,CASRERPGTSPTFGSPLHF
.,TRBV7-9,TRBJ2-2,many,TGTGCCAGCAGCTCCAAGCGGATTAACACCGGGGAGCTGTTTTTT,CASSSKRINTGELFF
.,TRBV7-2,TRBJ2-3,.,TGTGCCAGCAGCTTAGCGTGGGGGACGGGGGTACTAGATACGCAGTATTTT,CASSLAWGTGVLDTQYF
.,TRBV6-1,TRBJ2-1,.,TGTGCCAGCACCCAGCGAATGGTGCGGGACAAAAACTACAATGAGCAGTTCTTC,CASTQRMVRDKNYNEQFF
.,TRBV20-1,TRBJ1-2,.,TGCAGTGCTAGTCGCGGGGGGAGTAACTATGGCTACACCTTC,CSASRGGSNYGYTF
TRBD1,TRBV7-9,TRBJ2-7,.,TGTGCCAGCAGCTCCTCTGACAGGGTATATTACTACGAGCAGTACTTC,CASSSSDRVYYYEQYF
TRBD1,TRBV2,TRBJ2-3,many,TGTGCCAGCAGGGTGGGACAGGGTGTCACAGATACGCAGTATTTT,CASRVGQGVTDTQYF
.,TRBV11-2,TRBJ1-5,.,TGTGCCAGCAGCACGGGGCGGGACACTCCTTGGGGCAATCAGCCCCAGCATTTT,CASSTGRDTPWGNQPQHF
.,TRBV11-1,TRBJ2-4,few,TGTGCCAGCAGCTTAGGTTCGTTAACAGGGATGATCGGCAAAAACATTCAGTACTTC,CASSLGSLTGMIGKNIQYF
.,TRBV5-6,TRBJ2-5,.,TGTGCCAGCAGCGAGGACTACCAAGAGACCCAGTACTTC,CASSEDYQETQYF
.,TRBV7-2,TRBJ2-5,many,TGTGCCAGCAGCTTCCAGCTGGGGCGTCCGGAGACCCAGTACTTC,CASSFQLGRPETQYF
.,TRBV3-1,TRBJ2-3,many,TGTGCCAGCAGCCAAGAAGGGGGGGGAGATACGCAGTATTTT,CASSQEGGGDTQYF
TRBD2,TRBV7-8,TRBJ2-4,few,TGTGCCAGCAGCTTCCGGCGAGCGGGGGGAGTCCCCAAAAACATTCAGTACTTC,CASSFRRAGGVPKNIQYF
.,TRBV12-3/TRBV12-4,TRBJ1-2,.,TGTGCCAGCAGTGCAAACGAGGGGGGTGCCACCGATGGCTACACCTTC,CASSANEGGATDGYTF
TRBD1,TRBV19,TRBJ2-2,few,TGTGCCAGTAGTTGGGGGACAGGGGACACCGGGGAGCTGTTTTTT,CASSWGTGDTGELFF
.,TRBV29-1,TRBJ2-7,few,TGCAGCGTTGAAGGTCGGGTCTACGAGCAGTACTTC,CSVEGRVYEQYF
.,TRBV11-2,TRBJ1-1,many,TGTGCCAGCATCCAACAGGGACCCATGAACACTGAAGCTTTCTTT,CASIQQGPMNTEAFF
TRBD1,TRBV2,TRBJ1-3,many,TGTGCCAGTTCCGGGACAGGGTTCGCTGGAAACACCATATATTTT,CASSGTGFAGNTIYF
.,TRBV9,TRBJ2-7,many,TGTGCCAGCAGCACGTTCCTCGGGGAGCAGTACTTC,CASSTFLGEQYF
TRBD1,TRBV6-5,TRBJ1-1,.,TGTGCCAGCAGTTACCGGGACAGGATGATGAACACTGAAGCTTTCTTT,CASSYRDRMMNTEAFF
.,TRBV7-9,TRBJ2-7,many,TGTGCCAGCAGCCCCGCTCGGGGGAGTCACGAGCAGTACTTC,CASSPARGSHEQYF
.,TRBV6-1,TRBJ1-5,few,TGTGCCAGCACCCCCGGCGGGGCTCAAAATCAGCCCCAGCATTTT,CASTPGGAQNQPQHF
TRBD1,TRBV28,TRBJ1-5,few,TGTGCCAGCGGCGGGACAGGTCCGCCCCAGCATTTT,CASGGTGPPQHF
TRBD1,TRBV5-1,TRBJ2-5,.,TGCGCCAGCAGCCTTTCGGGACAGGGAGCCCTCGGGTACCAAGAGACCCAGTACTTC,CASSLSGQGALGYQETQYF
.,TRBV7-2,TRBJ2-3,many,TGTGCCAGCAGCTTATGGACACGGGGAACAGATACGCAGTATTTT,CASSLWTRGTDTQYF
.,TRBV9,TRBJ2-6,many,TGTGCCAGCAGCTCACAACCGACAGGCCGTATGGTGGCCAACGTCCTGACTTTC,CASSSQPTGRMVANVLTF
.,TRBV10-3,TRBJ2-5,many,TGTGCCATCAGTGAAGGACAGACCCATTGGTACTTC,CAISEGQTHWYF
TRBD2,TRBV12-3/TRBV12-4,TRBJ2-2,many,TGTGCCAGCGTGGGTAGCGGGGGGGAATACACCGGGGAGCTGTTTTTT,CASVGSGGEYTGELFF
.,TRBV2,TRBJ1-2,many,TGTGCCAGGGGAGAACAGACAGAGATCTATGGCTACACCTTC,CARGEQTEIYGYTF
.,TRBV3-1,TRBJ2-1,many,TGTGCCAGCAGCCAAGGACAGAGATACAATGAGCAGTTCTTC,CASSQGQRYNEQFF
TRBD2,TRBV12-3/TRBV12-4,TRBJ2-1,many,TGTGCCAGCAGTCCGTATGGCGGGGGGAACAATGAGCAGTTCTTC,CASSPYGGGNNEQFF
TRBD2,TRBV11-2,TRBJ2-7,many,TGTGCCAGCAGCTCAGAGTGGGGGGGGTACGAGCAGTACTTC,CASSSEWGGYEQYF
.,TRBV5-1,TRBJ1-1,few,TGCGCCAGCAGGAGCGGGGGCGGGAACACTGAAGCTTTCTTT,CASRSGGGNTEAFF
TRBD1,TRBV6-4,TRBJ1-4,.,TGTGCCAGCAGTGACCCCAGGGAGCACAGGGGGACCTCTAATGAAAAACTGTTTTTT,CASSDPREHRGTSNEKLFF
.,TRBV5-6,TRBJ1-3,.,TGTGCCGGAGGTTGGGTCTCTGGAAACACCATATATTTT,CAGGWVSGNTIYF
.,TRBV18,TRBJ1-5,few,TGTGCCAGCTCACCACCGGGAAGGGGGGATCAGTCCCAGCATTTT,CASSPPGRGDQSQHF
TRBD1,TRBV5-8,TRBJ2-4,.,TGTGCCAGCAGAAACATGCCGGGCAGGGGGGCCAAAAACATTCAGTACTTC,CASRNMPGRGAKNIQYF
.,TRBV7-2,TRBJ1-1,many,TGTGCCAGCAGCTTAAATCTGGGGGCGGTGACGAATGAAGCTTTCTTT,CASSLNLGAVTNEAFF